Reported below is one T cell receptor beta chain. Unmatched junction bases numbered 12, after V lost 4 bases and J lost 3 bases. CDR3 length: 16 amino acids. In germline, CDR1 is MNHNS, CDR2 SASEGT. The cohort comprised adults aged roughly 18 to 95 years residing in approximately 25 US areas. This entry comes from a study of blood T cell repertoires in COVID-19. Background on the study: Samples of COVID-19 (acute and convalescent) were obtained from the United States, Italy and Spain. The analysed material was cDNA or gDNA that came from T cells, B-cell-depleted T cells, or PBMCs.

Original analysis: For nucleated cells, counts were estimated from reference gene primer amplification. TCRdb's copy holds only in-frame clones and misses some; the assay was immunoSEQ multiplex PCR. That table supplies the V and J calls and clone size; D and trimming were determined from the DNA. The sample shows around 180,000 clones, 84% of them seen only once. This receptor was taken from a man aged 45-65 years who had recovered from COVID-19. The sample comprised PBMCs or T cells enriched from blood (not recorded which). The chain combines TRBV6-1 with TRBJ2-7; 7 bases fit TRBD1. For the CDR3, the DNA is TGTGCCAGCAGTGCCCCACAGGGGATTAGAAACTACGAGCAGTACTTC. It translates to CASSAPQGIRNYEQYF.